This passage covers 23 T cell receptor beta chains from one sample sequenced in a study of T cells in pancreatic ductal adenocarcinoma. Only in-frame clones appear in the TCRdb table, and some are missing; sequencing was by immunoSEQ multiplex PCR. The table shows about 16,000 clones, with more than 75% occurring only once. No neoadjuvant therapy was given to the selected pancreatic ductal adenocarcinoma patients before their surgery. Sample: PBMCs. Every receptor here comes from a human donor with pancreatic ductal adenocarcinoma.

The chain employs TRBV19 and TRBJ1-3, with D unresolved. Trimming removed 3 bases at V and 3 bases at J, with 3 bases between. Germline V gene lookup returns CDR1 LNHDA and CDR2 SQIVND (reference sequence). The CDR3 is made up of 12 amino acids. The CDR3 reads CASSILGNTIYF. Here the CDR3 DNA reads TGTGCCAGTAGTATCCTTGGAAACACCATATATTTT.

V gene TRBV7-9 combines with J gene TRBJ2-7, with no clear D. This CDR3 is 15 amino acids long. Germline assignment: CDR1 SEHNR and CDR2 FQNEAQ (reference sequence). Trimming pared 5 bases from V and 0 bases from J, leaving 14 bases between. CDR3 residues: CASSAGTGSSYEQYF. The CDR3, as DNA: TGTGCCAGCAGCGCCGGCACGGGTAGCTCCTACGAGCAGTACTTC.

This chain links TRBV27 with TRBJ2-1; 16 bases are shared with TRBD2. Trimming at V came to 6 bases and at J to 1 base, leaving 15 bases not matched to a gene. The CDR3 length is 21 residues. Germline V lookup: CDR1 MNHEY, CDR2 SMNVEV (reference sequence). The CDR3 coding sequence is TGTGCCAGCAGACCGCTAACCGGGACTAGCGGGGGGGCGGGGTCCTACAATGAGCAGTTCTTC. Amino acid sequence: CASRPLTGTSGGAGSYNEQFF.

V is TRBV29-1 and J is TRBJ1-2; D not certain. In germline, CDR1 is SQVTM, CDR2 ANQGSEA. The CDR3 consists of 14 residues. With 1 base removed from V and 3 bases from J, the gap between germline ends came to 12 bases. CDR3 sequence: CSVEGLMGYYGYTF. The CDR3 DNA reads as TGCAGCGTTGAAGGACTCATGGGGTACTATGGCTACACCTTC.

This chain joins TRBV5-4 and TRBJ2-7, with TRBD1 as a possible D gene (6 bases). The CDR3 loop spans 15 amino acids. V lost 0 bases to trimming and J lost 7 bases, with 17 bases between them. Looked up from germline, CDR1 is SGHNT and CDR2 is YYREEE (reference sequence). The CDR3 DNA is TGTGCCAGCAGCTTGGGTGGGACAAATAGCGCGGAGCAGTACTTC. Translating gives CASSLGGTNSAEQYF.

CDR3 in amino acids: CASSLRRQGLKQFF. The CDR3 DNA is TGTGCCAGCAGTTTGCGACGACAGGGTTTAAAGCAGTTCTTC. V gene TRBV27 combines with J gene TRBJ2-1; 7 bases line up with TRBD1. After removal of 3 bases from V and 11 bases from J, the junction contained 10 bases not matched to a gene. Per the germline V gene, CDR1 is MNHEY and CDR2 is SMNVEV (reference sequence). The CDR3 covers 14 residues.

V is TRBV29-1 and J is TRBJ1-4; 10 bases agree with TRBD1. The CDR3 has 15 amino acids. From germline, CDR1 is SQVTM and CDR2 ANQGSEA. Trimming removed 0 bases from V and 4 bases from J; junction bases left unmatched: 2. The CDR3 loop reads CSVEDRDRGNEKLFF. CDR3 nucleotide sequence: TGCAGCGTTGAAGATCGGGACAGGGGTAATGAAAAACTGTTTTTT.

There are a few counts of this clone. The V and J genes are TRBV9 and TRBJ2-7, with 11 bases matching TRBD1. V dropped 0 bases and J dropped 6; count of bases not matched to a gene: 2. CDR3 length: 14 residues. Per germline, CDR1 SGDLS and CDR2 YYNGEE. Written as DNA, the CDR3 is TGTGCCAGCAGCGTAGACGGGACAGGGGGCGAGCAGTACTTC. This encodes CASSVDGTGGEQYF. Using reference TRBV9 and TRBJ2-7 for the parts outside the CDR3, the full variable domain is DSGVTQTPKHLITATGQRVTLRCSPRSGDLSVYWYQQSLDQGLQFLIQYYNGEERAKGNILERFSAQQFPDLHSELNLSSLELGDSALYFCASSVDGTGGEQYFGPGTRLTVT.

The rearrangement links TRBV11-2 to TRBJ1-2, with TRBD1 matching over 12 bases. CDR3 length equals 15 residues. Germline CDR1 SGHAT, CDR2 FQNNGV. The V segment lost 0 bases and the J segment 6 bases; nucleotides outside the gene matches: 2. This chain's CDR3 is CASSLEGTGGDGYTF. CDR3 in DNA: TGTGCCAGCAGCTTAGAAGGGACAGGGGGCGATGGCTACACCTTC.

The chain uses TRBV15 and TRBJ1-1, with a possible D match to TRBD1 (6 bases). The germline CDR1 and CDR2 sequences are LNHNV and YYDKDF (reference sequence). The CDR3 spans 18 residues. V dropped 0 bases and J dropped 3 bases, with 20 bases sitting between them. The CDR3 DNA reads TGTGCCACCAGCAGAGATAAGGTCGGGCCTCCAGGGGACACTGAAGCTTTCTTT. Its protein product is CATSRDKVGPPGDTEAFF.

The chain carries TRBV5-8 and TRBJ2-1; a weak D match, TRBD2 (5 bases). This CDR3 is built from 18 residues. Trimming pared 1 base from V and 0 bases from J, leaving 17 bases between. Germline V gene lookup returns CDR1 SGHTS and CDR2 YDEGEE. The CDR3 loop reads CASSLFMGATNSYNEQFF. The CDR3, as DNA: TGTGCCAGCAGCTTGTTTATGGGAGCCACAAACTCCTACAATGAGCAGTTCTTC.

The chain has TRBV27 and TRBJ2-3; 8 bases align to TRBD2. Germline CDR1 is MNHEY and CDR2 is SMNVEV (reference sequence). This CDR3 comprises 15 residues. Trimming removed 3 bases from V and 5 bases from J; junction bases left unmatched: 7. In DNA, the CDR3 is TGTGCCAGCAGTTTTCAAGCGGGGGAGAGAGATACGCAGTATTTT. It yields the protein CASSFQAGERDTQYF.

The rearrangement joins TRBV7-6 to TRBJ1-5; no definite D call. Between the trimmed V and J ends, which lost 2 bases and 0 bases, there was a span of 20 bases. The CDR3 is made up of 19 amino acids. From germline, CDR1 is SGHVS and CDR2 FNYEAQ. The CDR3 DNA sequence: TGTGCCAGCAGCTTACCTCTGACATCGACGAGTCATAGCAATCAGCCCCAGCATTTT. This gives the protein CASSLPLTSTSHSNQPQHF.

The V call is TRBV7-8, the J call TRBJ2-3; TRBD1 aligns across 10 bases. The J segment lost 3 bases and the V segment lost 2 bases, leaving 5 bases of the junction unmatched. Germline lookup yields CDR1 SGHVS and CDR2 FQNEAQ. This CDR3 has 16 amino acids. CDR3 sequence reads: CASSLFGTGETDTQYF. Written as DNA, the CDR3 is TGTGCCAGCAGCTTATTCGGGACAGGGGAAACAGATACGCAGTATTTT.

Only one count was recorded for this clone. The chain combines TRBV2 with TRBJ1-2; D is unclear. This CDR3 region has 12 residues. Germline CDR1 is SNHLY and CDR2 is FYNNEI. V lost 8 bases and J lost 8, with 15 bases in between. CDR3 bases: TGTGCCAGCTTGAGGGAGGTCTACGGCTACACCTTC. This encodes CASLREVYGYTF.

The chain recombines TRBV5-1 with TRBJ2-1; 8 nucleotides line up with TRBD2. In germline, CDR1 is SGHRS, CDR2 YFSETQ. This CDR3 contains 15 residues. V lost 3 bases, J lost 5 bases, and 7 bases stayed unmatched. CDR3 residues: CASSSTSGRNNEQFF. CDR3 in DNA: TGCGCCAGCAGCTCTACTAGCGGACGTAACAATGAGCAGTTCTTC.

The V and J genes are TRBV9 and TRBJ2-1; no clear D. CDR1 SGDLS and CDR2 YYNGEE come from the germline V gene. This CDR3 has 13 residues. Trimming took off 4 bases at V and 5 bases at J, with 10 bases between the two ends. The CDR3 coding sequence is TGTGCCAGCAGCCCCCGGAACGACAATGAGCAGTTCTTC. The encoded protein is CASSPRNDNEQFF.

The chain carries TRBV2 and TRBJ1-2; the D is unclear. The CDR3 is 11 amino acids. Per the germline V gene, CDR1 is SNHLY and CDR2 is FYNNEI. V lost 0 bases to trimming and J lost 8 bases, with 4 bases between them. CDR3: CASSEAAGYTF. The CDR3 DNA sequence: TGTGCCAGCAGTGAAGCTGCGGGCTACACCTTC.

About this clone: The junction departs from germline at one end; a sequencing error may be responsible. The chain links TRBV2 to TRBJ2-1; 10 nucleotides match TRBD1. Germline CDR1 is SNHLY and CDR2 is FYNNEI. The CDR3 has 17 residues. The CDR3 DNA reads TGTGCCAGCAGCGAAGCGACAGGGGGCGCATCCTACAATGAGCAGTTCTTC. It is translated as CASSEATGGASYNEQFF.

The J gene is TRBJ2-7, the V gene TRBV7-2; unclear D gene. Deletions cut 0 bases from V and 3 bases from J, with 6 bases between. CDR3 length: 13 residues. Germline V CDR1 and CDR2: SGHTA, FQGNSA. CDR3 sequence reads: CASSLAGLYEQYF. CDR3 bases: TGTGCCAGCAGCTTAGCGGGTCTCTACGAGCAGTACTTC.

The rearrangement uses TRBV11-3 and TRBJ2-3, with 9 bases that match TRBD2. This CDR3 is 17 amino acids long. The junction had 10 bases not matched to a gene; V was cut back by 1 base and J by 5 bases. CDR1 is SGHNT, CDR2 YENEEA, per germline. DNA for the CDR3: TGTGCCAGCAGCTTAGGTTGGCGGGAGGGCCGAGGAGATACGCAGTATTTT. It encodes CASSLGWREGRGDTQYF.

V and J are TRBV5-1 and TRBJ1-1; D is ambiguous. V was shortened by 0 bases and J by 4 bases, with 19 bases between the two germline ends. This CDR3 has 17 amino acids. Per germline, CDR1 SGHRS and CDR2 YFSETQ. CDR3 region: CASSLALVEGMATEAFF. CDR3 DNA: TGCGCCAGCAGCTTGGCCTTGGTGGAGGGCATGGCCACTGAAGCTTTCTTT.

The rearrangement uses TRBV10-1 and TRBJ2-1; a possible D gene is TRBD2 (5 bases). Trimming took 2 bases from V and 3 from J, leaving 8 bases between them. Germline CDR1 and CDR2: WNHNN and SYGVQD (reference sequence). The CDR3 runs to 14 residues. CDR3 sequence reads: CASSEGGGYNEQFF. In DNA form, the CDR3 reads TGCGCCAGCAGTGAGGGAGGTGGCTACAATGAGCAGTTCTTC.